The 18 T cell receptor beta chains reported below all come from one sample, sequenced in a study of blood T cell repertoires in COVID-19. Clones were sequenced by immunoSEQ multiplex PCR, and TCRdb holds only the in-frame ones, with some missing. This repertoire shows about 320,000 clones, more than 75% found once; its top ten account for around 2.6%. The sample consisted of PBMCs or T cells enriched from blood (not recorded which). The receptors here all came from a man aged 55 to 70 who had recovered from COVID-19.

V usage is TRBV9 and J usage is TRBJ2-1, with TRBD2 matching over 8 bases. J gave up 1 base and V 4 bases, and 13 bases lay outside the gene matches. Germline assignment: CDR1 SGDLS and CDR2 YYNGEE. The CDR3 is 18 residues long. The CDR3 nucleotides are TGTGCCAGCAGCTTACCGACCTTTAGCGGGAATTCCTACAATGAGCAGTTCTTC. Encoded protein: CASSLPTFSGNSYNEQFF.

This clone has just a few counts. The V call is TRBV19, the J call TRBJ2-7; TRBD2 matches 12 bases. The junction had 8 bases not matched to a gene; V was cut back by 2 bases and J by 6 bases. The germline V gene encodes CDR1 LNHDA and CDR2 SQIVND (reference sequence). The CDR3 runs to 16 residues. The CDR3 spells CASSITGLAGGSEQYF. In nucleotides, the CDR3 is TGTGCCAGTAGTATAACTGGGCTAGCGGGAGGGAGCGAGCAGTACTTC.

The V and J genes are TRBV2 and TRBJ1-5; D uncertain. From germline, CDR1 is SNHLY and CDR2 FYNNEI. Trimming took 7 bases from V and 10 from J, leaving 23 bases between them. The CDR3 consists of 15 residues. The CDR3 bases are TGTGCCAGCAATCCCACAGCCAGTTACGGTGTACCCCAGCATTTT. Its protein product is CASNPTASYGVPQHF. The variable domain in full, completed from reference TRBV2 and TRBJ1-5, reads EPEVTQTPSHQVTQMGQEVILRCVPISNHLYFYWYRQILGQKVEFLVSFYNNEISEKSEIFDDQFSVERPDGSNFTLKIRSTKLEDSAMYFCASNPTASYGVPQHFGDGTRLSIL.

This rearrangement joins TRBV6-5 to TRBJ2-1; 8 positions match TRBD2. V was clipped by 4 bases and J by 7 bases; unmatched bases: 12. There are 16 residues in the CDR3. From germline, CDR1 is MNHEY and CDR2 SVGAGI. In DNA, the CDR3 is TGTGCCAGCAGTTTTAAAAGCGGGAGAGCGAGTAATGAGCAGTTCTTC. As protein: CASSFKSGRASNEQFF.

The chain links TRBV7-9 to TRBJ2-1; D perhaps matches TRBD1 (5 bases). Trimming took off 1 base at V and 5 bases at J, with 9 bases between the two ends. Germline lookup yields CDR1 SEHNR and CDR2 FQNEAQ (reference sequence). CDR3 size: 14 residues. The CDR3: CASSLGSGHNEQFF. CDR3 DNA: TGTGCCAGCAGCTTAGGATCAGGGCACAATGAGCAGTTCTTC. Full variable domain (outside the CDR3, taken from reference TRBV7-9 and TRBJ2-1): DTGVSQNPRHKITKRGQNVTFRCDPISEHNRLYWYRQTLGQGPEFLTYFQNEAQLEKSRLLSDRFSAERPKGSFSTLEIQRTEQGDSAMYLCASSLGSGHNEQFFGPGTRLTVL.

The rearrangement joins TRBV11-2 to TRBJ2-7; 10 bases align to TRBD1. The CDR3 spans 16 residues. The V gene end was trimmed by 5 bases and the J gene end by 3 bases; junction bases not matched to a gene: 10. CDR1 and CDR2 (germline): SGHAT, FQNNGV. The CDR3 region has the DNA TGTGCCAGCAGCGACACGACAGGGGGCGTTTACTACGAGCAGTACTTC. Translating gives CASSDTTGGVYYEQYF.

The chain links TRBV6-5 to TRBJ2-7; 10 bases line up with TRBD2. This CDR3 has 14 residues. Germline values: CDR1 MNHEY, CDR2 SVGAGI. The ends lost 7 bases at V and 3 bases at J; junction bases unmatched: 6. In DNA form, the CDR3 reads TGTGCCAGCACTAAACTAGCGGGGAACTACGAGCAGTACTTC. The encoded protein is CASTKLAGNYEQYF.

This clone was seen a single time. The V call is TRBV27, the J call TRBJ2-1; the match to TRBD2 covers 12 bases. The CDR3 has 15 residues. The V gene end was trimmed by 4 bases and the J gene end by 3 bases; junction bases not matched to a gene: 1. Germline V gene lookup returns CDR1 MNHEY and CDR2 SMNVEV (reference sequence). CDR3 sequence: CASSWTSGVYNEQFF. The CDR3 DNA reads TGTGCCAGCAGTTGGACTAGCGGGGTCTACAATGAGCAGTTCTTC.

The rearrangement joins TRBV19 to TRBJ2-2; TRBD2 might be the D (5 bases). The length of the CDR3 is 14 residues. The germline V gene encodes CDR1 LNHDA and CDR2 SQIVND (reference sequence). The ends were cut back, 6 bases at V and 2 bases at J, with 10 bases in the middle. CDR3 coding DNA: TGTGCCAGTAGCCATCGGGGAAACACCGGGGAGCTGTTTTTT. Protein product: CASSHRGNTGELFF.

The J gene is TRBJ2-3, the V gene TRBV3-1 (or the pseudogene TRBV3-2); TRBD2 matches 10 bases. The CDR3 has 18 residues. The trim removed 1 base at V and 0 bases at J, leaving 7 bases unmatched. Germline V gives CDR1 LGHDT, CDR2 YNNKEL (reference sequence). The CDR3 here is CASSQVFGLAASTDTQYF. The CDR3 bases are TGTGCCAGCAGCCAAGTTTTCGGACTAGCGGCGAGCACAGATACGCAGTATTTT.

This chain joins TRBV7-2 and TRBJ2-5, with a tentative D call TRBD2 (5 bases). V lost 8 bases to trimming and J lost 3 bases, with 19 bases between them. In germline, CDR1 is SGHTA, CDR2 FQGNSA. The CDR3 has 15 amino acids. The CDR3 sequence: CASAMRGSREETQYF. The CDR3 DNA sequence: TGTGCCAGCGCTATGCGCGGGTCTCGGGAAGAGACCCAGTACTTC.

The CDR3 region has the DNA TGCGCCAGCAGTGTGAGCGGGAATACCTACGAGCAGTACTTC. Amino acids: CASSVSGNTYEQYF. V gene TRBV10-1 combines with J gene TRBJ2-7, with 7 positions matching TRBD2. After removal of 4 bases from V and 2 bases from J, the junction contained 5 bases not matched to a gene. Germline V gene sequence: CDR1 WNHNN, CDR2 SYGVQD (reference sequence). This CDR3 comprises 14 residues.

The chain uses TRBV7-2 and TRBJ1-6, with TRBD1 as a possible D gene (6 bases). From germline, CDR1 is SGHTA and CDR2 FQGNSA. Deletions cut 5 bases from V and 8 bases from J, with 10 bases between. This CDR3 region has 13 residues. CDR3 amino acids: CASSADSYSPLHF. The CDR3 DNA sequence: TGTGCCAGCAGCGCGGACAGTTATTCACCCCTCCACTTT.

The chain is built from TRBV19 and TRBJ1-6, with a weak D call TRBD1 (5 bases). Germline V CDR1 and CDR2: LNHDA, SQIVND (reference sequence). V lost 3 bases and J 7 bases, leaving 13 bases between the germline ends. This CDR3 has 15 residues. In nucleotides, the CDR3 is TGTGCCAGTAGTATTTCAGGACAAGTAAATTCACCCCTCCACTTT. Encoded protein: CASSISGQVNSPLHF.

In this sample, this clone turned up once. The V and J genes are TRBV27 and TRBJ1-1; D is ambiguous. Germline CDR1 MNHEY, CDR2 SMNVEV (reference sequence). This CDR3 spans 16 amino acids. V gave up 2 bases and J gave up 0 bases, with 13 bases separating them. The CDR3 DNA is TGTGCCAGCAGTTTAGTGAGGGCGGTAATGAACACTGAAGCTTTCTTT. Protein sequence: CASSLVRAVMNTEAFF.

This chain links TRBV6-5 with TRBJ1-2, with 7 bases lining up with TRBD1. V shed 2 bases and J 4 bases; nucleotides not matched to a gene: 4. CDR1 is MNHEY and CDR2 is SVGAGI in the germline V gene. This CDR3 is built from 14 residues. CDR3 in amino acids: CASSYPDRVYGYTF. CDR3 DNA: TGTGCCAGCAGTTACCCCGACAGGGTCTATGGCTACACCTTC.

This clone was observed a handful of times. J is TRBJ1-1 and V is TRBV27; D ambiguous. The CDR3 is made up of 14 amino acids. The germline V gene has CDR1 MNHEY and CDR2 SMNVEV (reference sequence). V lost 9 bases to trimming and J lost 1 base, with 15 bases between them. The CDR3 DNA follows: TGTGCCAGAGCTCAGCGGCCGGGGAACACTGAAGCTTTCTTT. Translation gives CARAQRPGNTEAFF.

The CDR3 region is CAISESRVRTGVKLFF. The CDR3, as DNA: TGTGCCATCAGTGAGTCAAGGGTTAGGACTGGAGTTAAACTGTTTTTT. The chain has TRBV10-3 and TRBJ1-4; the D is unclear. Trimming shortened V by 0 bases and J by 11 bases, and 19 bases separated the two germline ends. Germline V gene sequence: CDR1 ENHRY, CDR2 SYGVKD. The CDR3 spans 16 residues.